These 26 T cell receptor beta chains were all obtained from the same sample, sequenced in a study of T-cell reconstitution after alpha-beta-depleted transplantation in children. Researchers prepared the TCRbeta library using unique molecular identifiers, the study reports. MiXCR, applied by TCRdb to the PCR reads, yields one record per CDR3 protein. The sample consists of around 580,000 distinct CDR3 sequences, 23% of them appearing once. The sample here was PBMCs, mostly from graft donor cells, taken 360 days after TCRalphabeta/CD19-depleted stem cell transplant. These receptors all come from a boy less than two years old who had a stem cell transplant for acute myeloid leukemia, so the T cells may come from the graft donor.

This clonotype was detected only a few times. This rearrangement joins TRBV7-2 to TRBJ1-1; tentative D call: TRBD1 (5 bases). Trimming pared 0 bases from V and 10 bases from J, leaving 12 bases between. Germline CDR1 SGHTA, CDR2 FQGNSA. The CDR3 length is 13 residues. The CDR3 nucleotides read TGTGCCAGCAGCTTAGCTGAGGGGCCGAGAGCTTTCTTT. This codes for CASSLAEGPRAFF.

This sequence joins TRBV28 and TRBJ1-4, with a possible D match to TRBD1 (5 bases). The V end was cut by 9 bases, the J end by 8 bases, with 13 bases between. Germline-derived CDR1 and CDR2 are MDHEN and SYDVKM. The length of the CDR3 is 12 residues. CDR3 amino acids: CASQGFSEKLFF. In DNA, the CDR3 is TGTGCCAGTCAGGGATTTTCGGAAAAACTGTTTTTT.

This chain uses TRBV20-1 with TRBJ2-7; D not certain. The CDR3 spans 13 residues. The germline gives CDR1 DFQATT, CDR2 SNEGSKA (reference sequence). V lost 6 bases to trimming and J lost 0 bases, with 12 bases between them. The CDR3 DNA follows: TGCAGTGCCATAAAACCGAGCTCCTACGAGCAGTACTTC. Its protein product is CSAIKPSSYEQYF.

This clonotype was seen only a few times. This rearrangement joins TRBV6-1 to TRBJ2-7; no clear D. V shed 7 bases and J shed 6 bases, with 16 bases lying between them. The CDR3 spans 13 residues. Germline V gene data show CDR1 as MNHNS and CDR2 as SASEGT. The CDR3 bases are TGTGCCAGCACCCTAGGAGCGTACGGCGAGCAGTACTTC. It encodes CASTLGAYGEQYF.

V gene TRBV6-5 combines with J gene TRBJ1-6; D is uncertain. This CDR3 contains 15 residues. The V end lost 4 bases, the J end lost 6 bases, and 13 bases lay between the germline ends. In germline, CDR1 is MNHEY, CDR2 SVGAGI. The chain's CDR3 is CASSFVAGSNSPLHF. The CDR3 bases are TGTGCCAGCAGTTTCGTAGCTGGGAGTAATTCACCCCTCCACTTT.

This rearrangement joins TRBV10-2 to TRBJ2-3; 9 bases map to TRBD2. From germline, CDR1 is WSHSY and CDR2 SAAADI. V trimming: 4 bases; J trimming: 7 bases; junction bases outside the gene matches: 9. The CDR3 length is 15 residues. The CDR3 DNA sequence: TGCGCCAGCAGTGGATCTAGCGGGGACGTAAATACGCAGTATTTT. Its translation: CASSGSSGDVNTQYF.

This clonotype showed up just once. The J gene is TRBJ2-5, the V gene TRBV11-2; D call uncertain. This CDR3 contains 14 residues. Germline lookup yields CDR1 SGHAT and CDR2 FQNNGV. V was cut by 5 bases and J by 4 bases, with 14 bases left in between. For the CDR3, the DNA is TGTGCCAGCAGCCGTGGGCCCAGCCGAGAGACCCAGTACTTC. Translation: CASSRGPSRETQYF.

At least ten counts were recorded for this clonotype. J is TRBJ1-1 and V is TRBV20-1; 10 nucleotides line up with TRBD1. Unmatched junction bases numbered 0, after V lost 1 base and J lost 4 bases. CDR1 is DFQATT and CDR2 is SNEGSKA in the germline V gene (reference sequence). The CDR3 totals 13 residues. CDR3 in amino acids: CSARGDRGTEAFF. CDR3 DNA: TGCAGTGCTAGAGGGGACAGGGGCACTGAAGCTTTCTTT.

This clonotype has ten or more counts. This sequence joins TRBV20-1 and TRBJ1-3; no clear D gene. The germline gives CDR1 DFQATT, CDR2 SNEGSKA (reference sequence). CDR3 size: 12 residues. Deletions cut 3 bases from V and 4 bases from J, with 7 bases between. The CDR3 nucleotides read TGCAGTGCTAGGGCCGTGGGAAACACCATATATTTT. Protein: CSARAVGNTIYF.

This clonotype was counted many times. V and J are TRBV5-1 and TRBJ1-1; weak D call: TRBD1 (6 bases). Trimming cost V 3 bases and J 5 bases, with 20 bases left between them. Germline CDR1 is SGHRS and CDR2 is YFSETQ. CDR3 length: 16 amino acids. CDR3 protein: CASSYPIQGLRTEAFF. The CDR3 DNA follows: TGCGCCAGCAGCTACCCTATCCAGGGGCTCAGGACTGAAGCTTTCTTT.

Only a few counts were recorded for this clonotype. V gene TRBV12-3 or TRBV12-4 combines with J gene TRBJ2-3; D is possibly TRBD1 or TRBD2 (5 bases each). The length of the CDR3 is 16 residues. With 10 bases removed from V and 2 bases from J, the gap between germline ends came to 22 bases. The CDR3 DNA reads TGTGCCATCACACCTCTTCCGGGACGGTCCACAGATACGCAGTATTTT. Encoded protein: CAITPLPGRSTDTQYF.

This clonotype was counted only a few times. The V gene is TRBV20-1, the J gene TRBJ2-7, with TRBD1 as a possible D gene (5 bases). Germline lookup yields CDR1 DFQATT and CDR2 SNEGSKA (reference sequence). V was trimmed by 3 bases and J by 0 bases, leaving 12 bases between them. The length of the CDR3 is 14 residues. The CDR3 loop is CSARSQGTSYEQYV. CDR3 nucleotides: TGCAGTGCTAGGAGTCAGGGTACCTCCTACGAGCAGTACGTC.

This clonotype has at least ten counts. V gene TRBV29-1 combines with J gene TRBJ2-6; D is unclear. From germline, CDR1 is SQVTM and CDR2 ANQGSEA. There are 13 residues in the CDR3. V was trimmed by 4 bases and J by 3 bases, leaving 7 bases between them. In DNA form, the CDR3 reads TGCAGCGTTGTCAGGAGTGGGGCCAACGTCCTGACTTTC. Amino acid sequence: CSVVRSGANVLTF.

The sample holds a few counts of this clonotype. The chain recombines TRBV20-1 with TRBJ2-1; D gene ambiguous. V lost 6 bases and J lost 5, with 14 bases in between. Germline CDR1 is DFQATT and CDR2 is SNEGSKA (reference sequence). This CDR3 is 13 amino acids long. The CDR3 loop is CSAYGVHNNEQFF. In DNA, the CDR3 is TGCAGTGCGTATGGGGTGCACAACAATGAGCAGTTCTTC.

The rearrangement joins TRBV7-2 to TRBJ2-3; 7 nucleotides line up with TRBD1. Per germline, CDR1 SGHTA and CDR2 FQGNSA. This CDR3 has 16 amino acids. V trimming: 0 bases; J trimming: 2 bases; junction bases outside the gene matches: 5. The CDR3 nucleotides read TGTGCCAGCAGCTTAGCGACAGGGAGCTTCACAGATACGCAGTATTTT. The encoded protein is CASSLATGSFTDTQYF. Combining the CDR3 with reference TRBV7-2 and TRBJ2-3 gives the whole variable domain GAGVSQSPSNKVTEKGKDVELRCDPISGHTALYWYRQSLGQGLEFLIYFQGNSAPDKSGLPSDRFSAERTGGSVSTLTIQRTQQEDSAVYLCASSLATGSFTDTQYFGPGTRLTVL.

This clonotype came up a few times. The chain is built from TRBV20-1 and TRBJ2-7; 9 bases align to TRBD1. This CDR3 region has 14 residues. Per the germline V gene, CDR1 is DFQATT and CDR2 is SNEGSKA (reference sequence). Unmatched junction bases numbered 6, after V lost 6 bases and J lost 0 bases. In DNA, the CDR3 is TGCAGTGCCCCCGGGACAGGGTCCTCCTACGAGCAGTACTTC. It codes for CSAPGTGSSYEQYF.

This rearrangement joins TRBV12-3 or TRBV12-4 to TRBJ2-3, with D possibly matching TRBD2 (6 bases). This CDR3 spans 17 amino acids. Trimming left V 2 bases short and J 2 bases short, with 17 bases between. CDR3 nucleotide sequence: TGTGCCAGCAGTTTAAAGGAAGGTAGCGGCTACACAGATACGCAGTATTTT. Translation gives CASSLKEGSGYTDTQYF.

This clonotype came up a few times. The chain joins TRBV29-1 to TRBJ1-5; maybe TRBD1 (6 bases). The CDR3 has 14 amino acids. CDR1 and CDR2 (germline): SQVTM, ANQGSEA. The V end lost 6 bases, the J end lost 3 bases, and 15 bases lay between the germline ends. The CDR3 loop reads CSVLQGGVNQPQHF. The CDR3, as DNA: TGCAGCGTCCTACAGGGTGGTGTCAATCAGCCCCAGCATTTT.

This clonotype was seen a handful of times. This sequence joins TRBV25-1 and TRBJ2-2, with TRBD1 as a possible D gene (5 bases). The V end was cut by 3 bases, the J end by 6 bases, with 8 bases between. The CDR3 spans 13 residues. From germline, CDR1 is MGHDK and CDR2 SYGVNS. CDR3 amino acids: CASSDDRPGELFF. Written as DNA, the CDR3 is TGTGCCAGCAGTGATGACAGACCCGGGGAGCTGTTTTTT.

The rearrangement joins TRBV29-1 to TRBJ2-2; possible D gene TRBD2, 5 bases. The CDR3 loop spans 14 amino acids. Germline-derived CDR1 and CDR2 are SQVTM and ANQGSEA. Trimming pared 7 bases from V and 2 bases from J, leaving 14 bases between. CDR3 sequence: CSGGALPNTGELFF. DNA of the CDR3: TGCAGCGGGGGAGCCCTCCCTAACACCGGGGAGCTGTTTTTT.

This clonotype appeared a few times. The chain combines TRBV12-3 or TRBV12-4 with TRBJ1-1; TRBD1 agrees at 9 bases. The CDR3 length is 16 residues. With V trimmed by 6 bases and J by 4 bases, 12 bases remained unmatched. The CDR3 nucleotides are TGTGCCAGCAGGGGGGCGGACAGGGGAAGGATCACTGAAGCTTTCTTT. Translated: CASRGADRGRITEAFF.

V usage is TRBV20-1 and J usage is TRBJ1-5; 9 bases agree with TRBD1. V shed 0 bases, J shed 2 bases, and the junction held 11 bases outside the gene matches. In germline, CDR1 is DFQATT, CDR2 SNEGSKA (reference sequence). The CDR3 contains 18 residues. The chain's CDR3 is CSARESGTGSIRNQPQHF. In nucleotides, the CDR3 is TGCAGTGCTAGAGAATCCGGGACAGGGTCAATTCGCAATCAGCCCCAGCATTTT.

This clonotype was seen a few times. The chain links TRBV6-1 to TRBJ1-1; D gene unclear. V shed 6 bases and J shed 0 bases, with 14 bases lying between them. Per the germline V gene, CDR1 is MNHNS and CDR2 is SASEGT. The CDR3 consists of 15 residues. The CDR3 is CASSDGGLMNTEAFF. CDR3 coding DNA: TGTGCCAGCAGCGACGGCGGCCTCATGAACACTGAAGCTTTCTTT.

The sample holds many counts of this clonotype. V is TRBV4-2 and J is TRBJ2-1; D is ambiguous. CDR3 length: 15 residues. With 0 bases removed from V and 0 bases from J, the gap between germline ends came to 6 bases. Germline CDR1 is LGHNA and CDR2 is YNFKEQ. CDR3 sequence reads: CASSQDRVSYNEQFF. CDR3 in DNA: TGTGCCAGCAGCCAAGACCGGGTCTCCTACAATGAGCAGTTCTTC.

V and J are TRBV7-3 and TRBJ2-1; the D gene is possibly TRBD1 (5 bases). The V gene's germline CDR1 is SGHTA and CDR2 FQGTGA. This CDR3 has 13 residues. V was shortened by 4 bases and J by 4 bases, with 8 bases between the two germline ends. CDR3 protein: CASSSTVYNEQFF. The CDR3 bases are TGTGCCAGCAGCTCGACAGTATACAATGAGCAGTTCTTC.

This clonotype was picked up many times. This chain links TRBV11-2 with TRBJ2-3; D may correspond to TRBD1 or TRBD2 (5 bases each). CDR1 is SGHAT, CDR2 FQNNGV, per germline. V dropped 2 bases and J dropped 1 base, with 10 bases sitting between them. CDR3 length: 15 residues. In nucleotides, the CDR3 is TGTGCCAGCAGCTTAAGGGGAGTTGGCACAGATACGCAGTATTTT. It translates to CASSLRGVGTDTQYF.